A single T cell receptor beta chain is shown here with its context. The source of the sample is a study of blood T cell repertoires in COVID-19. Background on the study: The United States, Italy and Spain provided the acute and convalescent COVID-19 samples. The cDNA or gDNA used as material had been derived from T cells, B-cell-depleted T cells, or PBMCs.

From germline, CDR1 is MDHEN and CDR2 SYDVKM. The CDR3 is 16 residues long. V was cut by 4 bases and J by 2 bases, with 18 bases left in between. Per the original methods: Amplification with reference gene primers provided the estimates of nucleated cell counts. Here immunoSEQ multiplex PCR was the method, and the copy in TCRdb shows in-frame clones only, minus some. Clonal size and the V and J genes are those of that table, whereas D and trimming came from the DNA. The sample has 150,000 to 200,000 clones, around 90% seen once. The chain carries TRBV28 and TRBJ2-7; D perhaps matches TRBD2 (6 bases). This clonotype was obtained from a human donor in a cohort sampled during active COVID-19. Sequenced input: peripheral blood. CDR3 loop: CASSWGLSSGTYEQYF. The CDR3 DNA is TGTGCCAGCAGTTGGGGCCTAAGTAGCGGTACCTACGAGCAGTACTTC.